A selection of T cell receptor beta chains follows, all from one sample in a study of T-cell reconstitution after alpha-beta-depleted transplantation in children. TCRdb reanalysed the PCR reads using MiXCR and keeps one entry per CDR3 protein. The sample lists about 590,000 distinct CDR3 sequences; under 15% were seen once. Source: PBMCs, mostly from graft donor cells, taken 360 days after TCRalphabeta/CD19-depleted stem cell transplant. The receptors derive from a male patient between 5 and 17 years old who had a stem cell transplant for acute myeloid leukemia, so the T cells may come from the graft donor. The CDR3 runs from the conserved cysteine through the conserved F or W. A D gene is named only where the DNA matches it firmly. Rows may omit the clone size; those that give it use once, few, many or a size class.

v_call	j_call	d_call	clone_size	cdr3_length	cdr3_nt	cdr3_aa
TRBV25-1	TRBJ2-5	TRBD2	-	17	TGTGCCAGCCAATCAAATGGACTAGCGGGAGGAGAAGAGACCCAGTACTTC	CASQSNGLAGGEETQYF
TRBV4-2	TRBJ2-1	TRBD2	-	18	TGTGCCAGCAGCCACCCCGACGAGCGGGAGGTACCCTACAATGAGCAGTTCTTC	CASSHPDEREVPYNEQFF
TRBV28	TRBJ1-1	TRBD1	-	17	TGTGCCAGCAGTTTGTTACAGGGGGGGATATGGAACACTGAAGCTTTCTTT	CASSLLQGGIWNTEAFF
TRBV20-1	TRBJ2-5	-	-	17	TGCAGTGCTAGAGGGGAGGGGGGCCTCACACCCCAAGAGACCCAGTACTTC	CSARGEGGLTPQETQYF
TRBV7-8	TRBJ2-1	TRBD2	-	17	TGTGCCAGCAGCCCCTACCTTCTAGCGGGCTATTACAATGAGCAGTTCTTC	CASSPYLLAGYYNEQFF
TRBV6-5	TRBJ2-7	-	many	15	TGTGCCAGCAGTTACACCCCTTACGGTTCCTACGAGCAGTACTTC	CASSYTPYGSYEQYF
TRBV20-1	TRBJ1-2	-	-	14	TGCAGTGCAAAGAGGGCAGGGGCTAACTATGGCTACACCTTC	CSAKRAGANYGYTF
TRBV29-1	TRBJ2-7	TRBD1	many	12	TGCAGCGTTGGAGGACAGGGGTACGAGCAGTACTTC	CSVGGQGYEQYF
TRBV5-1	TRBJ2-7	TRBD1	-	14	TGCGCCAGCAGCAACCGGACAGGGACCTACGAGCAGTACTTC	CASSNRTGTYEQYF
TRBV27	TRBJ2-1	TRBD2	few	13	TGTGCCAGCAGTTTGAGGCTAGCGGGAGCCGCGTTCTTC	CASSLRLAGAAFF
TRBV12-3/TRBV12-4	TRBJ2-2	TRBD2	-	13	TGTGCCAGCAGCCGACTAGCTCCCGGGGAGCTGTTTTTT	CASSRLAPGELFF
TRBV5-1	TRBJ2-7	TRBD1	-	15	TGCGCCAGCAGCCCAGGGACAGTGGGCACCTACGAGCAGTACTTC	CASSPGTVGTYEQYF
TRBV6-5	TRBJ1-3	-	many	17	TGTGCCAGCAGTTACTCGGCGCGGCCCCCCTCTGGAAACACCATATATTTT	CASSYSARPPSGNTIYF
TRBV27	TRBJ2-5	-	few	12	TGTGCCAGCAGTGCGGGACGGCTGACCCAGTACTTC	CASSAGRLTQYF
TRBV4-2	TRBJ2-1	TRBD1	few	16	TGTGCCAGCAGCCAAGAACAGGGGGTCCCCTACAATGAGCAGTTCTTC	CASSQEQGVPYNEQFF
TRBV12-3/TRBV12-4	TRBJ2-7	TRBD2	few	17	TGTGCCAGCAGTTTGAGACTAGCGCACTTTGCTGGGAACGAGCAGTACTTC	CASSLRLAHFAGNEQYF
TRBV28	TRBJ1-5	TRBD1	-	18	TGTGCCAGCAGTCGTCTACCTCACCACGGACAGGAAAAACAGCCCCAGCATTTT	CASSRLPHHGQEKQPQHF
TRBV29-1	TRBJ2-7	TRBD1	few	12	TGCAGCGTTCCGGGACAGGACTACGAGCAGTACTTC	CSVPGQDYEQYF
TRBV10-3	TRBJ2-3	TRBD2	many	10	TGTGCTGCGGGAGCAGATACGCAGTATTTT	CAAGADTQYF
TRBV7-3	TRBJ2-5	-	once	15	TGTGCCAGCAGCTCTGGTCGAGCGTTACAAGAGACCCAGTACTTC	CASSSGRALQETQYF
TRBV28	TRBJ2-3	TRBD1	many	14	TGTGCCACCTTGATTAAGGGGGCCCCGGATACGCAGTATTTT	CATLIKGAPDTQYF
TRBV28	TRBJ1-2	-	-	12	TGTGCCAGCAGTGCTCTGGCTGGTGGCTACACCTTC	CASSALAGGYTF
TRBV5-5	TRBJ2-7	-	many	12	TGTGCCAGCCTTGACAACAGCTACGAGCAGTACTTC	CASLDNSYEQYF
TRBV7-3	TRBJ2-2	-	few	14	TGTGCCAGCAGCTTAGCTTCTAACGGCGGGGAGCTGTTTTTT	CASSLASNGGELFF
TRBV7-8	TRBJ2-3	-	few	16	TGTGCCAGCAGCTTAGTCGTCTTCGTGGGCACAGATACGCAGTATTTT	CASSLVVFVGTDTQYF
TRBV24-1	TRBJ2-7	TRBD2	-	16	TGTGCCACCAGTGACCCGAGACTAGCGGGAGGGCACGAGCAGTACTTC	CATSDPRLAGGHEQYF
TRBV20-1	TRBJ2-3	TRBD2	many	16	TGCAGTGCTCTAGAAGGTACTAGCGGGTATGCGGATACGCAGTATTTT	CSALEGTSGYADTQYF
TRBV4-3	TRBJ2-7	-	-	17	TGCGCCAGCAGCCAAGATGGAGGGGGCTACGAGATTTACGAGCAGTACTTC	CASSQDGGGYEIYEQYF
TRBV7-2	TRBJ2-3	TRBD2	-	16	TGTGCCAGCAGCTACCTAGCGGAGCCAACCACAGATACGCAGTATTTT	CASSYLAEPTTDTQYF
TRBV29-1	TRBJ2-5	-	few	12	TGCAGCGTTGCATTGGGGCTGGAGACCCAGTACTTC	CSVALGLETQYF
TRBV27	TRBJ2-1	TRBD2	-	16	TGTGCCAGCAGCTCTCCAAGCGGGAGGCCGAAGAATGAGCAGTTCTTC	CASSSPSGRPKNEQFF
TRBV2	TRBJ2-5	-	-	17	TGTGCCAGCAGTGAAGTGAGGGGTAGCGGCCCCCAAGAGACCCAGTACTTC	CASSEVRGSGPQETQYF
TRBV2	TRBJ2-1	TRBD2	-	15	TGTGCCTTCTACCCTAGCGGGAGGCCGGGCAATGAGCAGTTCTTC	CAFYPSGRPGNEQFF
TRBV27	TRBJ2-2	TRBD2	-	17	TGTGCCAGCGGAGGACTAGCGGGAGGTCGTACGGCCGGGGAGCTGTTTTTT	CASGGLAGGRTAGELFF
TRBV20-1	TRBJ2-7	TRBD2	-	15	TGCAGTGCTAGGGGTCTAGCGGGCCCCTCCTACGAGCAGTACTTC	CSARGLAGPSYEQYF
TRBV27	TRBJ2-7	TRBD2	-	17	TGTGCCAGCAGCCCACGGACTAGCGGGAGGGTGAGCGTAGAGCAGTACTTC	CASSPRTSGRVSVEQYF
TRBV7-2	TRBJ2-2	TRBD2	few	15	TGTGCCAGCAGCTCCCTAGGACTAGCCCCCGGGGAGCTGTTTTTT	CASSSLGLAPGELFF
TRBV29-1	TRBJ2-7	-	few	13	TGCAGCGTTAAAAGGACGCTAAGCTACGAGCAGTACTTC	CSVKRTLSYEQYF
TRBV27	TRBJ2-7	-	-	13	TGTGCCAGCAGTTTCTGGCTAGGTCGGGAGCAGTACTTC	CASSFWLGREQYF
TRBV10-3	TRBJ2-1	-	many	11	TGTGCCATCAGTGGACACTTTGAGCAGTTCTTC	CAISGHFEQFF
TRBV11-2	TRBJ2-2	-	-	16	TGTGCCAGCAGCTTAGGGGGACGATCGAACGCCGGGGAGCTGTTTTTT	CASSLGGRSNAGELFF
TRBV12-3/TRBV12-4	TRBJ2-3	-	many	13	TGTGCCAGCAGTTTAAAGGCGGGAGATACGCAGTATTTT	CASSLKAGDTQYF
TRBV6-1	TRBJ1-1	-	-	14	TGTGCCAGCAGCCGCCGGGTCTCGAACACTGAAGCTTTCTTT	CASSRRVSNTEAFF
TRBV29-1	TRBJ2-5	-	few	12	TGCAGCGGGCGACGGCCCAATGAGACCCAGTACTTC	CSGRRPNETQYF
TRBV28	TRBJ2-4	-	-	16	TGTGCCAGCAGCCCCCGTTATGGGGGTGGGAAAAACATTCAGTACTTC	CASSPRYGGGKNIQYF
TRBV25-1	TRBJ2-1	TRBD2	few	14	TGTGCCAGCTCAAGACTAGCCCCCGACAATGAGCAGTTCTTC	CASSRLAPDNEQFF
TRBV4-3	TRBJ2-2	-	-	19	TGCGCCAGCAGCCAAGATCTTTTCGGGCCCCATTTCAACACCGGGGAGCTGTTTTTT	CASSQDLFGPHFNTGELFF
TRBV3-1	TRBJ2-1	TRBD2	many	17	TGTGCCAGCAGCCAAGATCCCAGCGGGATACTTAACAATGAGCAGTTCTTC	CASSQDPSGILNNEQFF
TRBV10-3	TRBJ2-2	TRBD2	-	16	TGTGCCATCAGTGGGTGGGGCCTAGCGGGCACCGGGGAGCTGTTTTTT	CAISGWGLAGTGELFF
TRBV4-3	TRBJ2-1	TRBD2	few	15	TGCGCCAGCAGCCAAGATAGCGGGGGCTACAATGAGCAGTTCTTC	CASSQDSGGYNEQFF
TRBV28	TRBJ2-1	-	few	16	TGTGCCAGCACCATGAGGGGCGGGGATTCCTACAATGAGCAGTTCTTC	CASTMRGGDSYNEQFF